This entry concerns a single T cell receptor beta chain. The source of the sample is a study of blood T cell repertoires in COVID-19. Sequencing used immunoSEQ multiplex PCR; TCRdb keeps in-frame clones, though not all of them. The sample holds about 190,000 clones; approximately 85% are singletons and the top ten take roughly 4.6%. This CDR3 has 17 residues. This chain connects TRBV12-2 to TRBJ2-3; no DNA check was done on the table's D call, TRBD2. TRBV12-2 is assigned pseudogene status. This TCR came from a woman in her sixties or seventies with active or convalescent COVID-19. The source material was peripheral blood. In DNA form, the CDR3 reads TGTGCAAGTCGCTTATATCGAGCGGGAGGGCCAAGAGATACGCAGTATTTT. This sequence encodes CASRLYRAGGPRDTQYF.